The 26 T cell receptor beta chains presented below share a single source sample, sequenced in a study of cytotoxic CD8 clonotypes in ibrutinib-treated CLL. Sequenced by immunoSEQ multiplex PCR; TCRdb stores in-frame clones only, minus some. The data contain about 270,000 clones, more than 70% of them singletons. Sequences were derived from PBMCs, sampled at disease progression, from a patient treated with ibrutinib. These receptors all come from a human donor with chronic lymphocytic leukemia.

The V and J genes are TRBV5-1 and TRBJ1-1; possibly TRBD1 for D (5 bases). The CDR3 spans 17 residues. The V gene's germline CDR1 is SGHRS and CDR2 YFSETQ. Trimming cost V 2 bases and J 4 bases, with 21 bases left between them. The CDR3 protein is CASSLGTRTPRGTEAFF. CDR3 sequence (DNA): TGCGCCAGCAGCTTAGGGACGCGAACTCCCCGTGGCACTGAAGCTTTCTTT.

This chain uses TRBV7-3 with TRBJ2-2; TRBD2 is a possible D gene (5 bases). The CDR3 is 14 residues long. Germline CDR1 and CDR2: SGHTA and FQGTGA. The V end lost 5 bases, the J end lost 6 bases, and 13 bases lay between the germline ends. The CDR3 protein is CASSIEGLAGELFF. Here the CDR3 DNA reads TGTGCCAGCAGCATCGAGGGTTTGGCCGGGGAGCTGTTTTTT.

This chain joins TRBV19 and TRBJ2-1, with 7 positions matching TRBD2. Looked up from germline, CDR1 is LNHDA and CDR2 is SQIVND (reference sequence). J was trimmed by 1 base and V by 6 bases; bases with no gene match: 12. There are 17 residues in the CDR3. In nucleotides, the CDR3 is TGTGCCAGTAGCAACGAGGCTCCGGGGGGTTCCTACAATGAGCAGTTCTTC. Its translation is CASSNEAPGGSYNEQFF.

The V call is TRBV11-2, the J call TRBJ2-2, with 11 bases lining up with TRBD2. V shed 6 bases, J shed 5 bases, and the junction held 2 bases outside the gene matches. CDR3 length: 14 residues. Germline-derived CDR1 and CDR2 are SGHAT and FQNNGV. The CDR3 sequence: CASSRLAGTGELFF. DNA for the CDR3: TGTGCCAGCAGTAGACTAGCGGGGACCGGGGAGCTGTTTTTT.

The chain joins TRBV4-1 to TRBJ2-3, with 13 bases lining up with TRBD2. This CDR3 has 18 amino acids. The ends lost 2 bases at V and 4 bases at J; junction bases unmatched: 9. Germline CDR1 reads MGHRA; CDR2 reads YSYEKL. CDR3 coding DNA: TGCGCCAGCAGCCAACAGGGACTAGCGGGATTTAGCGCAGATACGCAGTATTTT. Encoded protein: CASSQQGLAGFSADTQYF.

The chain links TRBV29-1 to TRBJ2-7, with 9 bases fitting TRBD2. This CDR3 has 12 amino acids. Trimming cost V 3 bases and J 8 bases; bases outside gene matches: 5. The germline V gene encodes CDR1 SQVTM and CDR2 ANQGSEA. CDR3 DNA: TGCAGCGTTGATGCGGGAGGGTTGAAGCAGTACTTC. Its translation is CSVDAGGLKQYF.

The J gene is TRBJ2-1, the V gene TRBV11-2; D is unclear. Trimming took 4 bases from V and 0 from J, leaving 7 bases between them. CDR3 size: 14 residues. Germline assignment: CDR1 SGHAT and CDR2 FQNNGV. The CDR3 here is CASSSSSSYNEQFF. DNA for the CDR3: TGTGCCAGCAGCTCGTCCAGCTCCTACAATGAGCAGTTCTTC.

There are a few counts of this clone. The chain recombines TRBV6-6 with TRBJ1-5; 7 bases are a match to TRBD1. This CDR3 is 16 amino acids long. Trimming cost V 3 bases and J 1 base; bases outside gene matches: 6. Germline-derived CDR1 and CDR2 are MNHNY and SVGAGI (reference sequence). The CDR3 DNA is TGTGCCAGCAGTTATCTGACAGGGTGGAGCAATCAGCCCCAGCATTTT. Translating gives CASSYLTGWSNQPQHF.

This clone appeared once. The rearrangement links TRBV28 to TRBJ2-1, with D perhaps being TRBD1 or TRBD2 (5 bases each). V dropped 4 bases and J dropped 6 bases, with 13 bases sitting between them. Germline V CDR1 and CDR2: MDHEN, SYDVKM. This CDR3 is 14 amino acids long. The CDR3 DNA reads as TGTGCCAGCAGTTCGATGGGACCTTTCAATGAGCAGTTCTTC. This sequence encodes CASSSMGPFNEQFF.

The V and J genes are TRBV12-5 and TRBJ2-1; 12 positions match TRBD2. Germline lookup yields CDR1 LGHNT and CDR2 FRNRAP. V lost 6 bases and J lost 12; bases outside the gene matches: 6. The CDR3 is 13 amino acids. The CDR3 spells CASGNRTSGTQFF. Written as DNA, the CDR3 is TGTGCTAGTGGGAACCGGACTAGCGGGACGCAGTTCTTC.

The J gene is TRBJ2-3, the V gene TRBV9, with TRBD2 identical over 7 bases. Germline trimming cut 2 bases from V and 1 base from J; bases unmatched to any gene: 4. The CDR3 runs 15 residues. Germline V gene data show CDR1 as SGDLS and CDR2 as YYNGEE. CDR3 amino acids: CASSVTRGGTDTQYF. The CDR3, as DNA: TGTGCCAGCAGCGTTACCCGGGGGGGCACAGATACGCAGTATTTT.

V usage is TRBV29-1 and J usage is TRBJ2-5, with 8 bases fitting TRBD2. This CDR3 comprises 13 residues. J gave up 7 bases and V 2 bases, and 6 bases lay outside the gene matches. The germline V gene has CDR1 SQVTM and CDR2 ANQGSEA. The CDR3 is CSVERGGTSTQYF. The CDR3, as DNA: TGCAGCGTTGAACGCGGGGGGACGTCGACCCAGTACTTC.

The table lists this clone with a few counts. The rearrangement links TRBV28 to TRBJ2-1, with 10 bases aligning to TRBD1. J lost 8 bases, V lost 8 bases, and 9 bases had no gene match. There are 14 residues in the CDR3. Germline V CDR1 and CDR2: MDHEN, SYDVKM. This CDR3 is CASLGRQGAYEQFF. The CDR3 DNA reads as TGTGCCAGCCTCGGGAGACAGGGGGCATATGAGCAGTTCTTC.

This sequence joins TRBV5-4 and TRBJ2-3, with D possibly being TRBD2 (6 bases). Per germline, CDR1 SGHNT and CDR2 YYREEE (reference sequence). Deletions cut 2 bases from V and 1 base from J, with 11 bases between. This CDR3 is built from 15 residues. The CDR3 DNA sequence: TGTGCCAGCAGCTTAGGAGGGATGGGCACAGATACGCAGTATTTT. It translates to CASSLGGMGTDTQYF.

The chain employs TRBV29-1 and TRBJ2-5; the match to TRBD1 covers 7 bases. The CDR3 runs to 12 residues. Germline V CDR1 and CDR2: SQVTM, ANQGSEA. With 5 bases clipped from V and 4 bases from J, the junction kept 4 bases outside the gene matches. CDR3 in amino acids: CSVYRQGETQYF. The DNA of the CDR3 is TGCAGCGTTTATCGACAGGGAGAGACCCAGTACTTC. Using reference TRBV29-1 and TRBJ2-5 for the parts outside the CDR3, the full variable domain is SAVISQKPSRDICQRGTSLTIQCQVDSQVTMMFWYRQQPGQSLTLIATANQGSEATYESGFVIDKFPISRPNLTFSTLTVSNMSPEDSSIYLCSVYRQGETQYFGPGTRLLVL.

This clone was found a few times. V gene TRBV11-2 combines with J gene TRBJ2-1; D may be TRBD2 (5 bases). Deletions cut 5 bases from V and 9 bases from J, with 8 bases between. CDR3 length: 11 residues. Germline values: CDR1 SGHAT, CDR2 FQNNGV. CDR3 nucleotide sequence: TGTGCCAGCAGCGCCAGCGGTGAGCAGTTCTTC. Translated: CASSASGEQFF.

V is TRBV4-3 and J is TRBJ2-7; possible D gene TRBD1, 6 bases. V was trimmed by 2 bases and J by 0 bases, leaving 14 bases between them. The germline V gene has CDR1 LGHNA and CDR2 YSLEER. This CDR3 comprises 16 residues. CDR3 sequence: CASSQSPTGNSYEQYF. The CDR3 DNA reads as TGCGCCAGCAGCCAAAGCCCAACAGGGAACTCCTACGAGCAGTACTTC.

This clone was observed once. This sequence joins TRBV7-9 and TRBJ1-2; 7 bases match TRBD1. The V and J ends lost 2 bases and 6 bases, in that order; junction bases with no gene match: 3. CDR1 and CDR2 (germline): SEHNR, FQNEAQ (reference sequence). CDR3 length: 13 residues. The CDR3: CASSLTQGDGYTF. CDR3 sequence (DNA): TGTGCCAGCAGCTTAACCCAGGGGGATGGCTACACCTTC.

The rearrangement links TRBV5-1 to TRBJ2-4; 9 nucleotides align to TRBD1. CDR1 is SGHRS, CDR2 YFSETQ, per germline. This CDR3 contains 14 residues. V shed 4 bases, J shed 7 bases, and the junction held 6 bases outside the gene matches. CDR3 coding DNA: TGCGCCAGCAGCGAACAGGGGGCATATAACATTCAGTACTTC. This encodes CASSEQGAYNIQYF.

The J gene is TRBJ2-1, the V gene TRBV5-1; 13 bases fit TRBD2. Germline CDR1 is SGHRS and CDR2 is YFSETQ. The trim removed 4 bases at V and 4 bases at J, leaving 8 bases unmatched. This CDR3 region has 17 residues. The CDR3 here is CASSNGLAGASYNEQFF. CDR3 DNA: TGCGCCAGCAGCAATGGACTAGCGGGGGCCAGTTACAATGAGCAGTTCTTC.

The chain joins TRBV4-1 to TRBJ1-2; the D gene is possibly TRBD1 (6 bases). Trimming stripped 4 bases from V and 8 bases from J, with 26 bases between. The germline gives CDR1 MGHRA, CDR2 YSYEKL. The CDR3 consists of 17 residues. DNA of the CDR3: TGCGCCAGCAGCCCCTTCCCCTGGGGACAAAACTGGTCGGGCTACACCTTC. Its protein is CASSPFPWGQNWSGYTF.

The J gene is TRBJ1-1, the V gene TRBV18, with no clear D. The germline gives CDR1 KGHSH, CDR2 LQKENI. Trimming took off 2 bases at V and 4 bases at J, with 8 bases between the two ends. This CDR3 comprises 13 residues. CDR3 amino acids: CASSPGESTEAFF. DNA for the CDR3: TGTGCCAGCTCACCAGGGGAGAGCACTGAAGCTTTCTTT.

V is TRBV7-2 and J is TRBJ2-3, with a tentative D call TRBD1 (5 bases). The germline gives CDR1 SGHTA, CDR2 FQGNSA. The CDR3 extends over 15 amino acids. Trimming removed 4 bases from V and 2 bases from J, with 13 bases in between. CDR3 bases: TGTGCCAGCAGCTATGACAGCCCTTACACAGATACGCAGTATTTT. Protein sequence: CASSYDSPYTDTQYF.

The chain combines TRBV6-5 with TRBJ2-5; tentative D call: TRBD1 (6 bases). V shed 6 bases and J shed 1 base, with 15 bases lying between them. This CDR3 contains 15 residues. The germline CDR1 and CDR2 sequences are MNHEY and SVGAGI. CDR3 coding DNA: TGTGCCAGCAGCCCCAAGACAGGCACCCAAGAGACCCAGTACTTC. It is translated as CASSPKTGTQETQYF.

V and J are TRBV10-3 and TRBJ2-7; 15 nucleotides align to TRBD2. Germline CDR1 ENHRY, CDR2 SYGVKD. With V trimmed by 11 bases and J by 3 bases, 14 bases remained unmatched. This CDR3 spans 17 amino acids. CDR3 residues: CAAARTSGGAGVYEQYF. CDR3 DNA: TGTGCCGCCGCGAGGACTAGCGGGGGGGCGGGTGTCTACGAGCAGTACTTC.

This clone was recorded once. The chain employs TRBV28 and TRBJ1-2; 7 positions match TRBD1. Germline CDR1 reads MDHEN; CDR2 reads SYDVKM. The V and J ends lost 8 bases and 8 bases, in that order; junction bases with no gene match: 11. The CDR3 loop spans 13 amino acids. This chain's CDR3 is CASRQGNDRGYTF. CDR3 in DNA: TGTGCCAGCCGACAGGGAAACGACCGGGGCTACACCTTC.